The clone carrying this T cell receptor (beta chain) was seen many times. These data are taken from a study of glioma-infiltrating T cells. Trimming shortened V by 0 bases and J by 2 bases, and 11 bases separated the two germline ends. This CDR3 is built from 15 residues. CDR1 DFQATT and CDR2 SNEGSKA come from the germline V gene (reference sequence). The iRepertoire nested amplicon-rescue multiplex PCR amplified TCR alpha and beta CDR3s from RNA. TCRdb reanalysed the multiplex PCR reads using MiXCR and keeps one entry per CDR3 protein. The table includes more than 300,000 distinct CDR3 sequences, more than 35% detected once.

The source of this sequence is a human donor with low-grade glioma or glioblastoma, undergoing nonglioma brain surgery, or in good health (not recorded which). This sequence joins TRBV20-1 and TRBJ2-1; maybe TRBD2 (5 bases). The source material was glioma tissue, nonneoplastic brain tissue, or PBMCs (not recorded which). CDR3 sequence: CSARDLERTYNEQFF. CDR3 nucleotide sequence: TGCAGTGCTAGAGATCTCGAGCGGACCTACAATGAGCAGTTCTTC.